This is a list of T cell receptor beta chains from one sample in a study of patients and donors after allogeneic stem cell transplantation. TCRdb re-called the RT-PCR reads through MiXCR, storing one row per CDR3 protein. Among roughly 960,000 distinct CDR3 sequences listed, around 17% were seen once. The material sequenced was blood, either unsorted or a sorted T cell fraction (not recorded which). The source is a human donor who was either an allogeneic HSCT recipient or a stem cell or donor lymphocyte infusion donor (not recorded which). It is not recorded whose cells these are; they may come from a transplant donor. Both conserved end residues are part of each CDR3. D genes are given only for firm matches. The size of a clone is reported for some rows only, either as once, few or many, or as a class for expanded clones.

V: TRBV4-1; size: -; D: -; J: TRBJ2-2; DNA: TGCGCCAGCAGCCAAACCCCAGGGACCGGGGAGCTGTTTTTT; CDR3: CASSQTPGTGELFF
V: TRBV10-3; size: few; D: -; J: TRBJ2-2; DNA: TGTGCCATCGTGGGGGAAGGGGCCGGGGAGCTGTTTTTT; CDR3: CAIVGEGAGELFF
V: TRBV6-2/TRBV6-3; size: few; D: -; J: TRBJ2-7; DNA: TGTGCCAGCAGTCGACGACAGGACTACGAGCAGTACTTC; CDR3: CASSRRQDYEQYF
V: TRBV7-2; size: -; D: -; J: TRBJ2-1; DNA: TGTGCCAGCAGCTTACAAGGGATGGGAAATGAGCAGTTCTTC; CDR3: CASSLQGMGNEQFF
V: TRBV20-1; size: few; D: -; J: TRBJ1-5; DNA: TGCAGTGCTAGACCAGGGAATCAGCCCCAGCATTTT; CDR3: CSARPGNQPQHF
V: TRBV24-1; size: few; D: -; J: TRBJ2-1; DNA: TGTGCCACCAGTGATTCCATAGGGGTACAGGGAAACGTCTCCTACAATGAGCAGTTCTTC; CDR3: CATSDSIGVQGNVSYNEQFF
V: TRBV7-9; size: few; D: -; J: TRBJ1-1; DNA: TGTGCCAGCAGCTGGGGACATCTGAACACTGAAGCTTTCTTT; CDR3: CASSWGHLNTEAFF
V: TRBV7-8; size: many; D: -; J: TRBJ2-7; DNA: TGTGCCAGCAGCTTAGGTGGCATTACCTACGAGCAGTACTTC; CDR3: CASSLGGITYEQYF
V: TRBV6-2/TRBV6-3; size: -; D: TRBD1; J: TRBJ2-7; DNA: TGTGCCAGTAGACAGGGCGGACTCGAGCAGTACTTC; CDR3: CASRQGGLEQYF
V: TRBV24-1; size: few; D: TRBD2; J: TRBJ2-5; DNA: TGTGCCACCAGTGATTTGATTAGCGGGGGAACCCAGTACTTC; CDR3: CATSDLISGGTQYF
V: TRBV20-1; size: few; D: -; J: TRBJ1-5; DNA: TGCAGTGCTCACGCCTCGTACAGGGGCAATCAGCCCCAGCATTTT; CDR3: CSAHASYRGNQPQHF
V: TRBV12-3/TRBV12-4; size: few; D: TRBD1; J: TRBJ1-3; DNA: TGTGCCAGCAGAGACAGGGTTTTCTCTGGAAACACCATATATTTT; CDR3: CASRDRVFSGNTIYF
V: TRBV6-6; size: -; D: -; J: TRBJ2-3; DNA: TGTGCCAGCAGTTACCAGGGAGATACGCAGTATTTT; CDR3: CASSYQGDTQYF
V: TRBV20-1; size: -; D: TRBD2; J: TRBJ2-3; DNA: TGCAGTGCCACTAGCGGGAACCCAGATACGCAGTATTTT; CDR3: CSATSGNPDTQYF
V: TRBV28; size: -; D: TRBD2; J: TRBJ2-5; DNA: TGTGCCAACTCTACGGTAGCGGGGGTGGAGACCCAGTACTTC; CDR3: CANSTVAGVETQYF
V: TRBV21-1; size: few; D: -; J: TRBJ1-1; DNA: TGTGCCAGCAGCCAACAGGGGGCGCACACTGAAGCTTTCTTT; CDR3: CASSQQGAHTEAFF